Following are 11 T cell receptor beta chains from one sample sequenced in a study of T cells in Graves' hyperthyroidism and ophthalmopathy. From RNA transcripts, TCR beta CDR3 regions were amplified. TCR CDR3 regions were first amplified by RT-PCR with HTBI primers. TCRdb independently ran MiXCR on the multiplex PCR reads; one entry per CDR3 protein. The table shows 250,000 or so distinct CDR3 sequences, with 15% occurring only once. Sequenced sample: blood. These receptors originate from a woman aged 50 to 65 with Graves' hyperthyroidism that later progressed to Graves' ophthalmopathy.

In this sample, this clonotype turned up many times. CDR3 DNA: TGTGCCAGCTCACCCCCTGTACAGGTCGGCACTGAAGCTTTCTTT. It codes for CASSPPVQVGTEAFF. The V gene is TRBV18, the J gene TRBJ1-1, with D possibly matching TRBD1 (5 bases). Germline CDR1 is KGHSH and CDR2 is LQKENI. Deletions cut 3 bases from V and 4 bases from J, with 15 bases between. CDR3 length: 15 residues.

This clonotype was detected ten times or more. The V call is TRBV10-1, the J call TRBJ2-1; the D gene is possibly TRBD2 (6 bases). This CDR3 is 15 amino acids long. CDR1 WNHNN and CDR2 SYGVQD come from the germline V gene (reference sequence). The ends were cut back, 6 bases at V and 1 base at J, with 13 bases in the middle. CDR3 sequence (DNA): TGCGCCAGCAGCGCGGGATCTCTTTCCTACAATGAGCAGTTCTTC. It specifies CASSAGSLSYNEQFF.

This clonotype was seen many times. The chain employs TRBV20-1 and TRBJ2-1; no reliable D call. Trimming removed 5 bases from V and 9 bases from J, with 14 bases in between. The V gene's germline CDR1 is DFQATT and CDR2 SNEGSKA (reference sequence). CDR3 length equals 12 residues. The CDR3 protein is CSAETDKSEQFF. CDR3 nucleotide sequence: TGCAGTGCTGAGACTGATAAGAGTGAGCAGTTCTTC.

This clonotype appeared many times. The chain links TRBV20-1 to TRBJ2-5; no definite D call. The V and J ends lost 3 bases and 2 bases respectively, with 7 bases between them. The germline V gene encodes CDR1 DFQATT and CDR2 SNEGSKA (reference sequence). The CDR3 length is 12 residues. In DNA, the CDR3 is TGCAGTGCTAGGAAAGCGCAAGAGACCCAGTACTTC. Protein product: CSARKAQETQYF.

This clonotype was counted many times. The chain is built from TRBV2 and TRBJ1-1; D gene uncertain. The CDR3 extends over 13 amino acids. Germline-derived CDR1 and CDR2 are SNHLY and FYNNEI. V lost 4 bases and J lost 4, with 10 bases in between. In nucleotides, the CDR3 is TGTGCCAGCAGTGGGGTGTCCAGCACTGAAGCTTTCTTT. Translating gives CASSGVSSTEAFF.

At least ten counts were recorded for this clonotype. V usage is TRBV27 and J usage is TRBJ2-1, with 11 bases identical to TRBD2. The germline gives CDR1 MNHEY, CDR2 SMNVEV (reference sequence). The CDR3 totals 13 residues. V lost 9 bases, J lost 5 bases, and 3 bases stayed unmatched. The CDR3 DNA sequence: TGTGCCAGTCAGGGACTAGCGGACAATGAGCAGTTCTTC. Its protein product is CASQGLADNEQFF.

This clonotype was seen many times. The rearrangement links TRBV29-1 to TRBJ1-5; no definite D call. Trimming pared 5 bases from V and 1 base from J, leaving 12 bases between. CDR1 and CDR2 from the germline V gene are SQVTM and ANQGSEA. The CDR3 is made up of 14 amino acids. The chain's CDR3 is CSVRAPGSNQPQHF. The CDR3 DNA reads as TGCAGCGTTCGGGCTCCGGGGAGCAATCAGCCCCAGCATTTT.

This clonotype was observed many times. This sequence joins TRBV28 and TRBJ2-6, with D perhaps matching TRBD1 (6 bases). This CDR3 has 15 amino acids. V dropped 2 bases and J dropped 7 bases, with 12 bases sitting between them. Per germline, CDR1 MDHEN and CDR2 SYDVKM. The DNA of the CDR3 is TGTGCCAGCAGTTTACCAGGGGATGGAGCCAACGTCCTGACTTTC. Protein product: CASSLPGDGANVLTF.

There are many counts of this clonotype. A junction end diverges from the germline sequence, so it may reflect a read error. The gene calls are TRBV7-7 and TRBJ2-5; 9 bases agree with TRBD1. From germline, CDR1 is SSHAT and CDR2 FNYEAQ (reference sequence). The CDR3 spans 15 residues. The CDR3, as DNA: TGTGCTAGCAGCTCGGGACAGGGCAGCCAAGAGACCCAGTACTTC. It is translated as CASSSGQGSQETQYF. The full variable domain, its missing parts supplied by reference TRBV7-7 and TRBJ2-5, is GAGVSQSPRYKVTKRGQDVTLRCDPISSHATLYWYQQALGQGPEFLTYFNYEAQPDKSGLPSDRFSAERPEGSISTLTIQRTEQRDSAMYRCASSSGQGSQETQYFGPGTRLLVL.

In this sample, this clonotype turned up many times. The J gene is TRBJ2-7, the V gene TRBV15, with 8 bases lining up with TRBD2. The J segment lost 3 bases and the V segment lost 7 bases, leaving 8 bases of the junction unmatched. CDR3 length: 14 residues. Germline V lookup: CDR1 LNHNV, CDR2 YYDKDF (reference sequence). The CDR3 DNA follows: TGTGCCACCAAAAGCGGGAGAGGGAGCTACGAGCAGTACTTC. Residues: CATKSGRGSYEQYF.

This clonotype has ten or more counts. The chain combines TRBV11-2 with TRBJ2-2; possible D gene TRBD1, 5 bases. CDR3 length: 14 residues. In germline, CDR1 is SGHAT, CDR2 FQNNGV. Trimming removed 4 bases from V and 7 bases from J, with 13 bases in between. This CDR3 reads CASSYNRIGGELFF. The CDR3 DNA follows: TGTGCCAGCAGCTACAACAGGATAGGCGGGGAGCTGTTTTTT. The full variable domain, its missing parts supplied by reference TRBV11-2 and TRBJ2-2, is EAGVAQSPRYKIIEKRQSVAFWCNPISGHATLYWYQQILGQGPKLLIQFQNNGVVDDSQLPKDRFSAERLKGVDSTLKIQPAKLEDSAVYLCASSYNRIGGELFFGEGSRLTVL.